This TCR beta chain was recovered during a study of cytomegalovirus exposure and HLA in healthy donors. Study-wide results and limits: Specific recognition of CMV antigens was confirmed in vitro for a few chains (all CMV-associated).

PCR used 60 Vbeta primers and 13 Jbeta primers. Assay: immunoSEQ multiplex PCR; the TCRdb copy retains only in-frame clones and omits some. Among 210,000 or so clones, about 84% were seen once, and the ten largest hold roughly 1.3%. Germline loops: CDR1 SGHRS, CDR2 YFSETQ. The CDR3 contains 15 residues. The trim removed 2 bases at V and 6 bases at J, leaving 3 bases unmatched. Of note for this clone: Its antigen is currently unknown.

The receptor's source is a human donor in good health. The sequenced material came from PBMCs. The chain links TRBV5-1 to TRBJ2-1, with 12 nucleotides matching TRBD2. CDR3: CASSFGLAGPNEQFF. The CDR3 DNA follows: TGCGCCAGCAGCTTCGGACTAGCGGGACCCAATGAGCAGTTCTTC.